The clone carrying this TCR beta chain showed up many times. Where libraries were unsorted, they were derived from 2 million PBMCs stored at -80 degrees C. This specimen belongs to a study of neurological immune-mediated disorders. Synthesis of cDNA used 5'RACE (with 10-nucleotide random UMIs). TCRdb reprocessed the 5' RACE reads with MiXCR, giving one entry per CDR3 protein. This table has 50,000 or so distinct CDR3 sequences, around 10% appearing once. Trimming cost V 8 bases and J 4 bases; bases outside gene matches: 5. This CDR3 spans 13 amino acids. Germline V gives CDR1 MNHNY, CDR2 SVGAGI (reference sequence).

Material for sequencing was PBMCs. The sequence derives from a woman aged 40 to 55 with HTLV-1-associated myelopathy (HAM/TSP). The chain employs TRBV6-6 and TRBJ2-1, with 7 bases lining up with TRBD2. The CDR3 loop is CASQSSGYNEQFF. The CDR3 DNA sequence: TGTGCCAGCCAGTCTAGCGGTTACAATGAGCAGTTCTTC.